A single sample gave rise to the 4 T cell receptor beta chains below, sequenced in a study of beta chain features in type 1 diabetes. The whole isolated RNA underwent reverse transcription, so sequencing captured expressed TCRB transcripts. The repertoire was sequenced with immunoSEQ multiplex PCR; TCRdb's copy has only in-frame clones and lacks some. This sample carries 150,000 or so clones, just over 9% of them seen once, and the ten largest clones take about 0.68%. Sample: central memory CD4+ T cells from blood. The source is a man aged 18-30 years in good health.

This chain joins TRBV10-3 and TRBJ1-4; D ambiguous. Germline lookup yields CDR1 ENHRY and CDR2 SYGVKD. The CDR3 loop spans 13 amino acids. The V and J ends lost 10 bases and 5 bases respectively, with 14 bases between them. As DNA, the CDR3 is TGTGCCACCCACCGGGGTGAAAATGAAAAACTGTTTTTT. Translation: CATHRGENEKLFF.

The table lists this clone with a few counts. In DNA form, the CDR3 reads TGCGCCAGCAGCCATACGGGACAGGGAGGCTACGAGCAGTACTTC. Amino acids: CASSHTGQGGYEQYF. This chain uses TRBV4-1 with TRBJ2-7, with 9 positions matching TRBD1. The CDR3 loop spans 15 amino acids. Germline V gives CDR1 MGHRA, CDR2 YSYEKL. With V trimmed by 3 bases and J by 3 bases, 6 bases remained unmatched.

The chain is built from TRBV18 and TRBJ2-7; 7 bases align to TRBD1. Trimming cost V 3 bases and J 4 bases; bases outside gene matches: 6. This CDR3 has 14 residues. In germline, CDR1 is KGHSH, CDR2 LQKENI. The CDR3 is CASSPPDRRYEQYF. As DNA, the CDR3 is TGTGCCAGCTCACCCCCGGACAGGCGGTACGAGCAGTACTTC. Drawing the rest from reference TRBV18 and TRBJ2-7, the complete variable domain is NAGVMQNPRHLVRRRGQEARLRCSPMKGHSHVYWYRQLPEEGLKFMVYLQKENIIDESGMPKERFSAEFPKEGPSILRIQQVVRGDSAAYFCASSPPDRRYEQYFGPGTRLTVT.

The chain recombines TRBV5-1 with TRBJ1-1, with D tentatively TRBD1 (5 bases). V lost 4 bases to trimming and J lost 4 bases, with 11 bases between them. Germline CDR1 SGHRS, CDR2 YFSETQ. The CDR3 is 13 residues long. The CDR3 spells CASSRETATEAFF. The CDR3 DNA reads TGCGCCAGCAGCCGTGAGACAGCCACTGAAGCTTTCTTT.